This is a list of T cell receptor beta chains from one sample in a study of neoadjuvant nivolumab and ipilimumab in lung cancer. The method was immunoSEQ multiplex PCR; TCRdb's version includes in-frame clones alone and lacks a portion of them. The sample has fewer than 40,000 clones; roughly nine tenths are singletons. The source material was peripheral blood, sampled after neoadjuvant nivolumab, alone or with ipilimumab, at or shortly before surgery. The source is an adult with non-small cell lung cancer. The conserved cysteine and the conserved F or W are not part of the CDR3 here. The order of the fields is V gene, J gene, CDR3 protein.

TRBV6-1	TRBJ1-4	ASRRTAGGEKLF
TRBV14	TRBJ2-2	ASSQPYGTASTGELF
TRBV7-9	TRBJ2-3	ASSFDYKLDPDTQY
TRBV18	TRBJ2-5	ASSPTGETQY
TRBV13	TRBJ2-7	ASSLKGRTGTYEQY
TRBV7-2	TRBJ1-5	ASSWGQSNQPQH
TRBV2	TRBJ2-5	ASSPGLAGEETQY
TRBV11-2	TRBJ1-2	ASSLGGWGIDGYT
TRBV18	TRBJ2-2	ASSPPSGTGELF
TRBV29-1	TRBJ2-7	SARQGYHEQY
TRBV7-9	TRBJ2-1	ASSPGQGLGKQF
TRBV4-3	TRBJ1-6	ASSQNNSPLH
TRBV5-4	TRBJ2-7	ASSLPGTGSYEQY
TRBV7-2	TRBJ2-1	ASSRGTPNEQF
TRBV6-1	TRBJ2-7	ASSDFYEQY
TRBV5-6	TRBJ2-7	ASSPGTLSYEQY
TRBV7-9	TRBJ2-2	ASSFGTGSHGELF
TRBV10-3	TRBJ1-5	AISGDRASNQPQH
TRBV5-1	TRBJ1-1	ASGAEGGDTEAF